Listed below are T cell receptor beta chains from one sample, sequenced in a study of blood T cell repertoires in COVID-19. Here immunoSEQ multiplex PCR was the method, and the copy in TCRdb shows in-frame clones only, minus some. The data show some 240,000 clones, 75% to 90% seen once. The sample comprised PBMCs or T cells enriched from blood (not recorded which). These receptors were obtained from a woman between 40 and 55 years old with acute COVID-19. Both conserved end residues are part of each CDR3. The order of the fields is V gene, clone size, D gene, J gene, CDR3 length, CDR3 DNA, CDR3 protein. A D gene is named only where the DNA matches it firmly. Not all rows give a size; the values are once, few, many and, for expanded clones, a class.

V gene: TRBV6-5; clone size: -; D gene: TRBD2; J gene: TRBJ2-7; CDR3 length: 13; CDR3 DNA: TGTACCTCGTTGGGACTAGGATCCGACGAGCAGTACTTC; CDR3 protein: CTSLGLGSDEQYF
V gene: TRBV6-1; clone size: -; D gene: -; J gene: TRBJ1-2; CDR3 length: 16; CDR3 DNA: TGTGCCAGCAGTGAAGCCCATGATGGGGGCGCCGACGGCTACACCTTC; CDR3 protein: CASSEAHDGGADGYTF
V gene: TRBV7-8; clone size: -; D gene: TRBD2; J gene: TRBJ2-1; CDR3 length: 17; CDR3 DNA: TGTGCCAGCAGGTTGGGGCGGGAGGGCCGATCGGGCAATGAGCAGTTCTTC; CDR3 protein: CASRLGREGRSGNEQFF
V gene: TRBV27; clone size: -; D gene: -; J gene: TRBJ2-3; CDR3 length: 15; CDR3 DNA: TGTGCCAGCAGTCTTCAAAGCGGTACCACAGATACGCAGTATTTT; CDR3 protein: CASSLQSGTTDTQYF
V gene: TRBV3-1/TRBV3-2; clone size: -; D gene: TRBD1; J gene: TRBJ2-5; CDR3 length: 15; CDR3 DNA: TGTGCCAGCAGCCAACAAACAGGGGGCCGGGAGACCCAGTACTTC; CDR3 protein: CASSQQTGGRETQYF
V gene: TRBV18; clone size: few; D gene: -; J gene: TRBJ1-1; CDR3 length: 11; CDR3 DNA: TGTGCCAGCTCTAGGGAGACTGAAGCTTTCTTT; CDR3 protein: CASSRETEAFF
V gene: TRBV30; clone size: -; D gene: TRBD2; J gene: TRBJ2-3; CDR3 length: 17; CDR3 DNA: TGTGCCTGGGATCCGGGACTAGCGGGAGGAGGGACAGATACGCAGTATTTT; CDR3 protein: CAWDPGLAGGGTDTQYF
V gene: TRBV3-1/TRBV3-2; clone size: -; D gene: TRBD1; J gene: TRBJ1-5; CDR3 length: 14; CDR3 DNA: TGTGCCAGCAGCCCTGACAGGGGCCGGAAGCCCCAGCATTTT; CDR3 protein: CASSPDRGRKPQHF
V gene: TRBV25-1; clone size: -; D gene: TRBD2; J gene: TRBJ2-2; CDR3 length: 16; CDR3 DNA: TGTGCCAGCAGTGAATTCGGACTAGCGAACACCGGGGAGCTGTTTTTT; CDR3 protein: CASSEFGLANTGELFF
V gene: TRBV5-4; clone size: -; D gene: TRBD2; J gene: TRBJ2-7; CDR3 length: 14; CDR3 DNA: TGTGCCAGCAGCTTAGGACTAGCGGGAACCGAGCAGTACTTC; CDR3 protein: CASSLGLAGTEQYF
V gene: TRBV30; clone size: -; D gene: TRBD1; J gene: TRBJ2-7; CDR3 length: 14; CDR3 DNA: TGTGCCTGGAATCCGGGACAGAAATTCTACGAGCAGTACTTC; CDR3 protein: CAWNPGQKFYEQYF
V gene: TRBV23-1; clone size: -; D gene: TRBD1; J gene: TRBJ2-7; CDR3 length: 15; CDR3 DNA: TGCGCCAGCAGTCCACCGGGACAGGGGACCCGCGAGCAGTACTTC; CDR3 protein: CASSPPGQGTREQYF
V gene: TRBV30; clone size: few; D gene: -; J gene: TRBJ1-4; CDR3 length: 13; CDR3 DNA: TGTGCCTGGAGTAAAAGCGCCAATGAAAAACTGTTTTTT; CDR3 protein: CAWSKSANEKLFF
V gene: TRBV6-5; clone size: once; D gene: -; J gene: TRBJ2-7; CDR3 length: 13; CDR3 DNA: TGTGCCAGCAGCGCCGGGTACTCCTACGAGCAGTACTTC; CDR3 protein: CASSAGYSYEQYF
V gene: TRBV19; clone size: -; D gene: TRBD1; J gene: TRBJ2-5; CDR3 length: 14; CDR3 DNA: TGTGCCAGTAGTATAGGACAGGGTGGGAAGACCCAGTACTTC; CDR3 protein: CASSIGQGGKTQYF
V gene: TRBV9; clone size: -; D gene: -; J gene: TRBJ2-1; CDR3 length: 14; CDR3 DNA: TGTGCCAGCAGCGTAGTTTCTGGCGGGAATGAGCAGTTCTTC; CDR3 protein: CASSVVSGGNEQFF
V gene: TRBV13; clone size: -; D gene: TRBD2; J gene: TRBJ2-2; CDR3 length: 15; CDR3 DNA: TGTGCCAGCAGCTGGGGCGGGAGAAAAACCGGGGAGCTGTTTTTT; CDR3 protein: CASSWGGRKTGELFF
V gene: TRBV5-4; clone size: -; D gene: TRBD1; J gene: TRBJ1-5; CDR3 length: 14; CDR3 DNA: TGTGCCAGCAGCGTGGACAGGGGAAATCAGCCCCAGCATTTT; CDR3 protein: CASSVDRGNQPQHF
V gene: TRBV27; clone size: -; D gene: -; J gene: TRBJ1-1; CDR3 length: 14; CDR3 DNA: TGTGCCAGCTTCCAGCCAGGGGAGAACACTGAAGCTTTCTTT; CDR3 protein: CASFQPGENTEAFF
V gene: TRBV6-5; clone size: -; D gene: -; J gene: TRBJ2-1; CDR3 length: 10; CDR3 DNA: TGTGCCAGCAGCCGCAATGAGCAGTTCTTC; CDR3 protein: CASSRNEQFF
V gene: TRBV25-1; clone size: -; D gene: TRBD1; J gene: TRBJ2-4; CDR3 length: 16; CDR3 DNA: TGTGCCAGCAGTGGGGGACAGGGGGAGGCCAAAAACATTCAGTACTTC; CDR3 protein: CASSGGQGEAKNIQYF
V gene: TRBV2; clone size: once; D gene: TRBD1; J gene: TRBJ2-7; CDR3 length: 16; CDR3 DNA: TGTGCCAGCAGTGAGACTCTGCTCGACAGGGTCTACGAGCAGTACTTC; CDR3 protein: CASSETLLDRVYEQYF
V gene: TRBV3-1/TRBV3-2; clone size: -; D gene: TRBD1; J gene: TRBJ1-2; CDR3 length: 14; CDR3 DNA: TGTGCCAGCAGCCGGGGGACAGGGTCGAATGGCTACACCTTC; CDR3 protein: CASSRGTGSNGYTF